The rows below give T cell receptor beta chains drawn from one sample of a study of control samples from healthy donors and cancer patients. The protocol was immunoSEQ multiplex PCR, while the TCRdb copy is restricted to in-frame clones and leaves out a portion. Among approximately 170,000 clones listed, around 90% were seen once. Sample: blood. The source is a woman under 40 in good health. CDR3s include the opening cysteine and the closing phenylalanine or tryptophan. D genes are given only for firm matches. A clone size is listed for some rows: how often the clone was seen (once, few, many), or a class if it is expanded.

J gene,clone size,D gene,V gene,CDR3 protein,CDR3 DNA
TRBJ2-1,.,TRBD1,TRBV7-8,CASSKTGGAYNEQFF,TGTGCCAGCAGCAAGACAGGGGGCGCGTACAATGAGCAGTTCTTC
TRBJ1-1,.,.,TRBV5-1,CASSLVRVGNTEAFF,TGCGCCAGCAGCTTGGTGCGGGTGGGGAACACTGAAGCTTTCTTT
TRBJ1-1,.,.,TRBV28,CASRTTVNTEAFF,TGTGCCAGCAGGACCACAGTGAACACTGAAGCTTTCTTT
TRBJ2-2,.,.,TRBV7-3,CASSLHTGLGGELFF,TGTGCCAGCAGCTTACACACAGGGCTGGGCGGGGAGCTGTTTTTT
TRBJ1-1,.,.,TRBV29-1,CSVVLNTEAFF,TGCAGCGTTGTACTGAACACTGAAGCTTTCTTT
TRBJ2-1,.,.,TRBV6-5,CASSYSGGGNEQFF,TGTGCCAGCAGTTACTCCGGCGGAGGTAATGAGCAGTTCTTC
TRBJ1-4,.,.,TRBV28,CASTKGSNEKLFF,TGTGCCAGCACCAAAGGGTCAAATGAAAAACTGTTTTTT
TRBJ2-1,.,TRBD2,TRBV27,CASRPLAGLNNEQFF,TGTGCCAGCAGACCCCTAGCGGGACTTAACAATGAGCAGTTCTTC
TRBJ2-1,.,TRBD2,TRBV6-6,CASTLKAGNEQFF,TGTGCCAGCACCTTAAAAGCGGGGAATGAGCAGTTCTTC
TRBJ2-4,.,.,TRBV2,CASSEHRTAKNIQYF,TGTGCCAGCAGTGAACACCGGACGGCCAAAAACATTCAGTACTTC
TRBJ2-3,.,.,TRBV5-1,CASSLAGAGGADTQYF,TGCGCCAGCAGCTTGGCCGGGGCAGGGGGGGCAGATACGCAGTATTTT
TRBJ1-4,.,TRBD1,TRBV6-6,CASSGKGTASNEKLFF,TGTGCCAGCAGTGGAAAGGGGACAGCTTCTAATGAAAAACTGTTTTTT
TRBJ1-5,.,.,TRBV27,CASSLGGGAGNQPQHF,TGTGCCAGCAGTTTAGGGGGGGGCGCGGGCAATCAGCCCCAGCATTTT
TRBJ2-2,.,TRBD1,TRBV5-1,CASSPDRVAGELFF,TGCGCCAGCAGCCCTGACAGGGTCGCCGGGGAGCTGTTTTTT
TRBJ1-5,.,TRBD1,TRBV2,CASSEALGGQGHQPQHF,TGTGCCAGCAGTGAAGCTCTGGGGGGACAGGGACATCAGCCCCAGCATTTT
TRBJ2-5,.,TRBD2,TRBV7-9,CASSLAGNQETQYF,TGTGCCAGCAGCCTAGCGGGGAACCAAGAGACCCAGTACTTC
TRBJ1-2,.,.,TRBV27,CASSLLVLYYGYTF,TGTGCCAGCAGTTTATTAGTCCTCTACTATGGCTACACCTTC
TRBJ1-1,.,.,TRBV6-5,CATQKPGSNTEAFF,TGTGCCACCCAAAAACCGGGGTCGAACACTGAAGCTTTCTTT
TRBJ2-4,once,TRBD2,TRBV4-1,CASSQGASGSETVLAKNIQYF,TGCGCCAGCAGCCAAGGGGCTAGCGGGAGTGAAACGGTTCTAGCCAAAAACATTCAGTACTTC
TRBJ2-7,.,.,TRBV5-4,CASSLEQGIGEQYF,TGTGCCAGCAGCTTGGAACAGGGAATTGGGGAGCAGTACTTC
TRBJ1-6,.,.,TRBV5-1,CASSLGAAQLYNSPLHF,TGCGCCAGCAGCTTGGGGGCAGCACAGCTCTATAATTCACCCCTCCACTTT
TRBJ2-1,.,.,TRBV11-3,CASSLGEAGAYSYNEQFF,TGTGCCAGCAGCTTGGGGGAGGCGGGGGCCTACTCCTACAATGAGCAGTTCTTC
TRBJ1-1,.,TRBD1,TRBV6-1,CASSERPAGGDAFF,TGTGCCAGCAGTGAAAGGCCGGCAGGGGGTGATGCTTTCTTT
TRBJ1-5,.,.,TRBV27,CSSREGTNQPQHF,TGTTCCTCCCGCGAGGGGACAAATCAGCCCCAGCATTTT
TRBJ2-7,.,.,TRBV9,CASSPHTSRYEQYF,TGTGCCAGCAGCCCCCACACGTCGCGCTACGAGCAGTACTTC
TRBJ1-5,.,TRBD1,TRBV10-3,CAISRDRIKQPQHF,TGTGCCATCAGCAGGGACAGGATTAAGCAGCCCCAGCATTTT
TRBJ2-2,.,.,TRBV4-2,CASTPSPSRGTGELFF,TGTGCCAGCACTCCCAGCCCGAGTCGAGGGACCGGGGAGCTGTTTTTT
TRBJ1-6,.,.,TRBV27,CASSLSRSYNSPLHF,TGTGCCAGCAGTTTATCTCGCTCCTATAATTCACCCCTCCACTTT